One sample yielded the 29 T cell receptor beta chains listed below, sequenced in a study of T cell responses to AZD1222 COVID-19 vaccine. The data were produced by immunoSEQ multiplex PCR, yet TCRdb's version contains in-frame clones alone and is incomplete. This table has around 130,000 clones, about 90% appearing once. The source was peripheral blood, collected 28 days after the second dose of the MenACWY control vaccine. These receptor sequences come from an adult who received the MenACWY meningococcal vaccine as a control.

This CDR3 is CASSLRGVGQPQHF. As DNA, the CDR3 is TGTGCCAGCAGTTTACGGGGGGTCGGTCAGCCCCAGCATTTT. This chain uses TRBV28 with TRBJ1-5, with D perhaps TRBD1 (5 bases). V was cut by 2 bases and J by 6 bases, with 11 bases left in between. Germline lookup yields CDR1 MDHEN and CDR2 SYDVKM. There are 14 residues in the CDR3.

The CDR3 coding sequence is TGTGCCAGCAGCTTAGGGACAGGACGCTACAATGAGCAGTTCTTC. This gives the protein CASSLGTGRYNEQFF. V usage is TRBV7-2 and J usage is TRBJ2-1; 7 positions agree with TRBD1. There are 15 residues in the CDR3. The V segment lost 1 base and the J segment 3 bases; nucleotides outside the gene matches: 3. Germline CDR1 is SGHTA and CDR2 is FQGNSA.

The CDR3 region is CASSRSGFF. CDR3 coding DNA: TGTGCCAGCAGTCGATCAGGGTTCTTC. The J gene is TRBJ2-1, the V gene TRBV27; no clear D. The CDR3 spans 9 residues. CDR1 is MNHEY, CDR2 SMNVEV, per germline (reference sequence). Trimming removed 5 bases from V and 15 bases from J, with 8 bases in between.

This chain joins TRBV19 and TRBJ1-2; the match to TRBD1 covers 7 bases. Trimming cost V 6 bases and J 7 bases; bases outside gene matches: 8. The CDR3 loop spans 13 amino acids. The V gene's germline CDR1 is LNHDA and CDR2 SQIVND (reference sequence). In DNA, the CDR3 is TGTGCCAGTAGGTTGGCAGGGGGTATTGGCTACACCTTC. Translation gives CASRLAGGIGYTF.

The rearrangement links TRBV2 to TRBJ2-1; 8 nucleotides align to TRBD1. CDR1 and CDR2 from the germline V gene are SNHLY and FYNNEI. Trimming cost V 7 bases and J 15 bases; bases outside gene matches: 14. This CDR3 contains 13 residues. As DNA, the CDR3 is TGTGCCAGCACCCCGTCTGGACAGGGATCGCGGTTCTTC. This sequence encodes CASTPSGQGSRFF.

The CDR3 loop reads CASSLDWRGGNEQFF. Written as DNA, the CDR3 is TGTGCCAGCAGTTTAGATTGGCGGGGGGGGAATGAGCAGTTCTTC. The chain combines TRBV27 with TRBJ2-1; the match to TRBD2 covers 9 bases. The CDR3 covers 15 residues. Germline CDR1 is MNHEY and CDR2 is SMNVEV (reference sequence). The V segment lost 2 bases and the J segment 7 bases; nucleotides outside the gene matches: 6.

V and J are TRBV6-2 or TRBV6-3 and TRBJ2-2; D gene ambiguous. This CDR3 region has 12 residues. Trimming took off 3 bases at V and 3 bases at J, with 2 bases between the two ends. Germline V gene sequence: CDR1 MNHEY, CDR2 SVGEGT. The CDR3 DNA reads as TGTGCCAGCAGTTATTACACCGGGGAGCTGTTTTTT. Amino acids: CASSYYTGELFF.

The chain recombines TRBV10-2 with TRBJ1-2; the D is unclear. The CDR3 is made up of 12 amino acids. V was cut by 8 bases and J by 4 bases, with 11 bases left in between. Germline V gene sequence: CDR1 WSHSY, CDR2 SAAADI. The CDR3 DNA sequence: TGCGCCAGCGGGGAAGATGGCTATGGCTACACCTTC. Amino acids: CASGEDGYGYTF.

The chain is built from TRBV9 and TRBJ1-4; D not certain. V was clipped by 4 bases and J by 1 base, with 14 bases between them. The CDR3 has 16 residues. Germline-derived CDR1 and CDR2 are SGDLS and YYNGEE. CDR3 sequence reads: CASSPGPGRTNEKLFF. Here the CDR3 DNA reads TGTGCCAGCAGCCCGGGCCCCGGGCGAACTAATGAAAAACTGTTTTTT.

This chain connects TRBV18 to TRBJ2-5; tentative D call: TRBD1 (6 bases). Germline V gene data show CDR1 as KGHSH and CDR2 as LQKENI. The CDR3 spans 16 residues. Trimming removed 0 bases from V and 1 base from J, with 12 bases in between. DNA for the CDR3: TGTGCCAGCTCACCACCGACAGGACAGCGCCAAGAGACCCAGTACTTC. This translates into CASSPPTGQRQETQYF.

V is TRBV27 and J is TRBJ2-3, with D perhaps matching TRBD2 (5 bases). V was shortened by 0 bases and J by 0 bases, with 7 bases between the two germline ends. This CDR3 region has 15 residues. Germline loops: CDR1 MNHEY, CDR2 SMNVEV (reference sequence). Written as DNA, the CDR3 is TGTGCCAGCAGTTTATCGGAGGTGAGCACAGATACGCAGTATTTT. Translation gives CASSLSEVSTDTQYF.

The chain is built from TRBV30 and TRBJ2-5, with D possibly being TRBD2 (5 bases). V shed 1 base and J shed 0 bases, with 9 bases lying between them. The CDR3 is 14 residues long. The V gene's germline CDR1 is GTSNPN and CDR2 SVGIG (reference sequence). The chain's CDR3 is CAWSEVRDQETQYF. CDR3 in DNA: TGTGCCTGGAGTGAGGTGAGGGACCAAGAGACCCAGTACTTC.

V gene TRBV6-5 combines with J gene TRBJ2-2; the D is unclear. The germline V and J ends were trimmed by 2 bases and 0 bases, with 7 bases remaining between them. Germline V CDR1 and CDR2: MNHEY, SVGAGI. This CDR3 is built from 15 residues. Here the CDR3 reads CASSYRTSNTGELFF. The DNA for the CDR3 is TGTGCCAGCAGTTACCGAACTTCGAACACCGGGGAGCTGTTTTTT.

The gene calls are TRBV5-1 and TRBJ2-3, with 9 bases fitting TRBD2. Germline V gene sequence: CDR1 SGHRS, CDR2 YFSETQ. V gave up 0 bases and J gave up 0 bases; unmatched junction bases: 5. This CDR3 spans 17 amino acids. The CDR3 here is CASSLVLAGASTDTQYF. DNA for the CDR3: TGCGCCAGCAGCTTGGTTTTAGCGGGGGCAAGCACAGATACGCAGTATTTT.

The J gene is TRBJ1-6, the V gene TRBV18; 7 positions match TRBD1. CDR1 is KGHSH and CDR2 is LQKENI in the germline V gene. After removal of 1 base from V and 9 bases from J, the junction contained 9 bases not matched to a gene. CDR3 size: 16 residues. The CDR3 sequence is CASSPQQGSGGSPLHF. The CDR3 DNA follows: TGTGCCAGCTCACCACAACAGGGGTCGGGGGGTTCACCCCTCCACTTT.

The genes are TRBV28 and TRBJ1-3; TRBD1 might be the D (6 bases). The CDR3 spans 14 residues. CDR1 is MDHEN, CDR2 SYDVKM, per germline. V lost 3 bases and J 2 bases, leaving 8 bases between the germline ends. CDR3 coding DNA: TGTGCCAGCAGTTTCGGGGGGCCTGGAAACACCATATATTTT. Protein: CASSFGGPGNTIYF.

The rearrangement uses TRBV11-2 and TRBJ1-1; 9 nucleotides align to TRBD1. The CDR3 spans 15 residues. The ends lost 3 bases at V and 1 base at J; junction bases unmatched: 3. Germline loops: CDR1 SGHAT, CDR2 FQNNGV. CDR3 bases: TGTGCCAGCAGCTTGAGGACAGGGGCGAACACTGAAGCTTTCTTT. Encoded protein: CASSLRTGANTEAFF.

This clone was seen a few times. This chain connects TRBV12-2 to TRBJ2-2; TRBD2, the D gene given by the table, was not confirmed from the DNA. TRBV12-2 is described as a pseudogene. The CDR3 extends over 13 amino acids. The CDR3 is CASRLVLSRELFF. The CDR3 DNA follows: TGTGCAAGTCGCTTAGTACTAAGCCGGGAGCTGTTTTTT.

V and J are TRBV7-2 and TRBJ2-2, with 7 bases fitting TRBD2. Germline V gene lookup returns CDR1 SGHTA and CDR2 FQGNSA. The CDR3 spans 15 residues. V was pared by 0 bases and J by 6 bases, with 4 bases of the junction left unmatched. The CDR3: CASSLASGFPGELFF. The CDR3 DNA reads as TGTGCCAGCAGCTTAGCTAGCGGGTTTCCCGGGGAGCTGTTTTTT.

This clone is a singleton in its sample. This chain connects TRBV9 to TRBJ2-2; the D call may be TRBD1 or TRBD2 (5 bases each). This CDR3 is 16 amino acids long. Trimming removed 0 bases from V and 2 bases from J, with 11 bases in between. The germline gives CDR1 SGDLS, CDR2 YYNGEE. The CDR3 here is CASSVGGTANTGELFF. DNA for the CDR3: TGTGCCAGCAGCGTAGGTGGGACGGCTAACACCGGGGAGCTGTTTTTT. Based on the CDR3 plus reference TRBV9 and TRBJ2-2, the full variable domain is DSGVTQTPKHLITATGQRVTLRCSPRSGDLSVYWYQQSLDQGLQFLIQYYNGEERAKGNILERFSAQQFPDLHSELNLSSLELGDSALYFCASSVGGTANTGELFFGEGSRLTVL.

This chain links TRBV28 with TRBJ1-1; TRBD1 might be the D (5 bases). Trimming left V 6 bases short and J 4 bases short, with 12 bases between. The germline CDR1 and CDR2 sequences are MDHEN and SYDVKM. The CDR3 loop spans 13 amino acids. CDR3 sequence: CASSPGGGTEAFF. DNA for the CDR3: TGTGCCAGCAGCCCCGGTGGGGGCACTGAAGCTTTCTTT.

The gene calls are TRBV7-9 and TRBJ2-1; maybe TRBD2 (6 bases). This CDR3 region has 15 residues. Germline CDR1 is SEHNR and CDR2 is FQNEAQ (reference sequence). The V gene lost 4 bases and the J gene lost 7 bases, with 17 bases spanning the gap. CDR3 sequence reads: CASSSHRTGGNEQFF. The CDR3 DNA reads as TGTGCCAGCAGCTCTCACAGGACTGGGGGGAATGAGCAGTTCTTC.

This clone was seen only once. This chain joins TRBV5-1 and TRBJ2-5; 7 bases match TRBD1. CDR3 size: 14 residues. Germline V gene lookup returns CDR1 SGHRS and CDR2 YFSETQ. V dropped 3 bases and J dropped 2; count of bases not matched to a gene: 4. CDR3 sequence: CASSSEGQQETQYF. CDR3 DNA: TGCGCCAGCAGCTCAGAGGGACAGCAAGAGACCCAGTACTTC.

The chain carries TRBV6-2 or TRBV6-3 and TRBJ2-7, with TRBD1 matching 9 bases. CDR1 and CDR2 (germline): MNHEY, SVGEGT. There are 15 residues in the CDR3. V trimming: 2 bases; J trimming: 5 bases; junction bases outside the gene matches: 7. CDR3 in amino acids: CASSYRGQGIDEQYF. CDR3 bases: TGTGCCAGCAGTTACAGAGGACAGGGGATCGACGAGCAGTACTTC.

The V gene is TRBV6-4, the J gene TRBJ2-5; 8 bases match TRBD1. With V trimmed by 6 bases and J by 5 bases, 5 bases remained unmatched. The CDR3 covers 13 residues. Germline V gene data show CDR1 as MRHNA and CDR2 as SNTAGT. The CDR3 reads CASSQGAGETQYF. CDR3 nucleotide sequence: TGTGCCAGCAGCCAGGGGGCAGGGGAGACCCAGTACTTC.

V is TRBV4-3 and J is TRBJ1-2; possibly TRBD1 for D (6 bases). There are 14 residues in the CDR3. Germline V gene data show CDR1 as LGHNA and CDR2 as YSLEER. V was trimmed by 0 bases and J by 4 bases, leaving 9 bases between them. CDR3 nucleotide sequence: TGCGCCAGCAGCCAAGATCTGGGGGCCTATGGCTACACCTTC. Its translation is CASSQDLGAYGYTF.

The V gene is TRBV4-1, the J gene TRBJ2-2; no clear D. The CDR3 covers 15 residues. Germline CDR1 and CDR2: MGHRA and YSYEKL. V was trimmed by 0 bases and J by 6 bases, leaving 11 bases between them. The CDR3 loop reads CASSQDRRTAGELFF. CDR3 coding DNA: TGCGCCAGCAGCCAAGATAGACGTACAGCCGGGGAGCTGTTTTTT.

The CDR3 sequence is CASSRPSGNQPQHF. CDR3 sequence (DNA): TGTGCCAGCAGCCGCCCATCGGGTAATCAGCCCCAGCATTTT. The chain recombines TRBV28 with TRBJ1-5; unclear D gene. Germline CDR1 is MDHEN and CDR2 is SYDVKM. The CDR3 spans 14 residues. The V end was cut by 6 bases, the J end by 4 bases, with 13 bases between.

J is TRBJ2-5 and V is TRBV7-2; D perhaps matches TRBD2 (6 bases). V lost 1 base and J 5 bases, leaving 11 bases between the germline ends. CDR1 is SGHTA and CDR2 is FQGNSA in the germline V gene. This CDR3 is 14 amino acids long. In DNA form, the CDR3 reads TGTGCCAGCAGCTTAGACCGTGGGGGGGAGACCCAGTACTTC. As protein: CASSLDRGGETQYF. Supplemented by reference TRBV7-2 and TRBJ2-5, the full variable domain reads GAGVSQSPSNKVTEKGKDVELRCDPISGHTALYWYRQSLGQGLEFLIYFQGNSAPDKSGLPSDRFSAERTGGSVSTLTIQRTQQEDSAVYLCASSLDRGGETQYFGPGTRLLVL.